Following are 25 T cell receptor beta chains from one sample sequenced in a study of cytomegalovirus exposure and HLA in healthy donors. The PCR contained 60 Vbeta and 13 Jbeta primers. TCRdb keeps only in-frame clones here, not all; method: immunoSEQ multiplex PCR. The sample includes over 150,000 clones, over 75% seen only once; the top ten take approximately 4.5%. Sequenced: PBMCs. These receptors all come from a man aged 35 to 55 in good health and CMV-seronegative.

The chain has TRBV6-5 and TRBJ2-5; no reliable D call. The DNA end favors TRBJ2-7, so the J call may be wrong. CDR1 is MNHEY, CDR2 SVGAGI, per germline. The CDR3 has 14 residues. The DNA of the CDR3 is TGTGCCAGCAGTTACGTGTCGCCATTCCACGAGCAGTACTTC. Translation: CASSYVSPFHEQYF.

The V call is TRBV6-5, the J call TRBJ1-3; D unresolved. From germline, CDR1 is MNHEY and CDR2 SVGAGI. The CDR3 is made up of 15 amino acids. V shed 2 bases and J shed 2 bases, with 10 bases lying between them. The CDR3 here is CASSYTLGAGNTIYF. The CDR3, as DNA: TGTGCCAGCAGTTACACCCTGGGCGCTGGAAACACCATATATTTT.

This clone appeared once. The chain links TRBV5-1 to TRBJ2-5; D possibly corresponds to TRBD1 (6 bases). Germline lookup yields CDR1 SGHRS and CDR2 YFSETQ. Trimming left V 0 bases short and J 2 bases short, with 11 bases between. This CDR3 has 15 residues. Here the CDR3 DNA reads TGCGCCAGCAGCTTGGCGGGCCAGGGGCAAGAGACCCAGTACTTC. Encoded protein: CASSLAGQGQETQYF.

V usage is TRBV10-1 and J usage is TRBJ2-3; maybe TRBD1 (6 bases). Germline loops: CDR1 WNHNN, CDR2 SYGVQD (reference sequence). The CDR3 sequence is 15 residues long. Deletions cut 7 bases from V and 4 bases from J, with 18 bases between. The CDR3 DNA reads TGCGCCAGCACCCGACAGGTCGGTCCGCCAGATACGCAGTATTTT. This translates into CASTRQVGPPDTQYF.

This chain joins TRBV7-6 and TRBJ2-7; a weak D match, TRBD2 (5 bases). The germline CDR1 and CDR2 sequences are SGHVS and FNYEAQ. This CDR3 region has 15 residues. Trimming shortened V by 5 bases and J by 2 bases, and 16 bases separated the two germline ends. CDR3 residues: CASSLLFGSAYEQYF. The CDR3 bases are TGTGCCAGCAGCCTCCTTTTTGGTAGCGCCTACGAGCAGTACTTC.

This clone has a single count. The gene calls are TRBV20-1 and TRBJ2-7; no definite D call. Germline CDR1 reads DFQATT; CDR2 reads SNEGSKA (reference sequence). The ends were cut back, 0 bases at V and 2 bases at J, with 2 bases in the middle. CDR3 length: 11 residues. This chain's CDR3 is CSARDAYEQYF. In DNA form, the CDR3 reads TGCAGTGCTAGAGACGCCTACGAGCAGTACTTC.

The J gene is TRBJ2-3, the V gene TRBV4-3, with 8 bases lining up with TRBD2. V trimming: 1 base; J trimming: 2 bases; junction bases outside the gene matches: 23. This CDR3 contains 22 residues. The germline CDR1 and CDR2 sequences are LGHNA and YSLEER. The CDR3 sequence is CASSQGLSLGGGPILPTDTQYF. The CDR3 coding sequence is TGCGCCAGCAGCCAAGGACTAAGCTTAGGCGGGGGGCCAATCCTTCCCACAGATACGCAGTATTTT.

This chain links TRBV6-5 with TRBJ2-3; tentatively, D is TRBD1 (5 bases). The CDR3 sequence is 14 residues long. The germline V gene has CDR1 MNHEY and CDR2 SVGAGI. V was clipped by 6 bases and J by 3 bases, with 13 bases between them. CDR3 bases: TGTGCCAGCAGCTCCAGGCAGGGAACAGATACGCAGTATTTT. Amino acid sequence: CASSSRQGTDTQYF.

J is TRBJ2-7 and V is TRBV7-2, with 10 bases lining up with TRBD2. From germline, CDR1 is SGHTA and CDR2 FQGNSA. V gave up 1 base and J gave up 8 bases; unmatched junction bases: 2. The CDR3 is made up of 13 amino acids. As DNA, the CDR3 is TGTGCCAGCAGCTTAGAGCGGGGGGGCAAGCAGTACTTC. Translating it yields CASSLERGGKQYF.

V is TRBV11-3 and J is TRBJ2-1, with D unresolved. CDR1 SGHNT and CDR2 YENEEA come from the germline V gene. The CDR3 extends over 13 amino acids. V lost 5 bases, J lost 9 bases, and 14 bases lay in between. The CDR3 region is CASSHRGESEQFF. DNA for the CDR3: TGTGCCAGCAGCCACCGAGGTGAGTCTGAGCAGTTCTTC.

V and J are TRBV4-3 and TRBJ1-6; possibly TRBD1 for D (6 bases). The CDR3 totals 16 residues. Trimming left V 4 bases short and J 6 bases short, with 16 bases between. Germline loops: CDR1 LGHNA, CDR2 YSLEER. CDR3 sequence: CASSRQLGAFNSPLHF. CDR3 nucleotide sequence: TGCGCCAGCAGCCGACAGTTGGGGGCATTTAATTCACCCCTCCACTTT.

The CDR3 bases are TGCGCCAGCAGCCTAGACGGCAACGAGCAGTACTTC. Amino acids: CASSLDGNEQYF. The chain links TRBV5-1 to TRBJ2-7; no clear D. The CDR3 contains 12 residues. The ends were cut back, 4 bases at V and 5 bases at J, with 10 bases in the middle. Germline V gene data show CDR1 as SGHRS and CDR2 as YFSETQ.

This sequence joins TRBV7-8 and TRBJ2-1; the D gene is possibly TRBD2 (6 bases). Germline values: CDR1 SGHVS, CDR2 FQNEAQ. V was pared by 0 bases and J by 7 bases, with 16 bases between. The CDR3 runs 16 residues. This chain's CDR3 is CASSLAVIAAVNEQFF. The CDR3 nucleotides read TGTGCCAGCAGCTTAGCGGTAATAGCGGCGGTAAATGAGCAGTTCTTC.

For the CDR3, the DNA is TGTGCCAGCAGTTTAAGGGGCCAGGGCCTCCGGGCTTTCTTT. Translating gives CASSLRGQGLRAFF. The J gene is TRBJ1-1, the V gene TRBV28, with a tentative D call TRBD1 (5 bases). In germline, CDR1 is MDHEN, CDR2 SYDVKM. The V and J ends lost 2 bases and 11 bases respectively, with 18 bases between them. The CDR3 runs 14 residues.

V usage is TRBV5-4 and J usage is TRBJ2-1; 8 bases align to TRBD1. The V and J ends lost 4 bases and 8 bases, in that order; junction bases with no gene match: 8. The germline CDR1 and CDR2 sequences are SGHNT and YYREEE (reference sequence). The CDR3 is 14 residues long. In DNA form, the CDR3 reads TGTGCCAGCAGCCCAGGGGGCGCCGAGCATGAGCAGTTCTTC. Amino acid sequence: CASSPGGAEHEQFF.

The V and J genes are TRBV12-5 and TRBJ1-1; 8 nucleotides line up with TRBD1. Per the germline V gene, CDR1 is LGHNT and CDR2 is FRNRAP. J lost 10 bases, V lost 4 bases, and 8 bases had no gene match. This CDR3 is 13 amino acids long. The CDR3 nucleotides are TGTGCTAGTGGTTCCGGACAGGGAGAAAGAGCTTTCTTT. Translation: CASGSGQGERAFF.

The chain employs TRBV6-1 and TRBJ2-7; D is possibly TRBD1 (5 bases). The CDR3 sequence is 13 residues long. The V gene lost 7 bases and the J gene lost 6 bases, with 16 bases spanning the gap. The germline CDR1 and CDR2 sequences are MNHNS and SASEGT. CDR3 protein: CASMIRVLGEQYF. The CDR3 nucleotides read TGTGCCAGCATGATCAGGGTTTTAGGCGAGCAGTACTTC.

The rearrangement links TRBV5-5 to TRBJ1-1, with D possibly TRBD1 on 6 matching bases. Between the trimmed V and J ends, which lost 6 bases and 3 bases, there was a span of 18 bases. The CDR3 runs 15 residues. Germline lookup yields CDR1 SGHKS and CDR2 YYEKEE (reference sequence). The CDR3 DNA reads TGTGCCAGCATAAGGACAGTCCGATCAGACACTGAAGCTTTCTTT. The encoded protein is CASIRTVRSDTEAFF.

In nucleotides, the CDR3 is TGCGCCAGCAGCACAGGGGACAGATCCTCCTCCTACAATGAGCAGTTCTTC. This sequence encodes CASSTGDRSSSYNEQFF. The chain employs TRBV5-1 and TRBJ2-1, with 7 bases aligning to TRBD1. V shed 4 bases, J shed 0 bases, and the junction held 10 bases outside the gene matches. CDR3 length: 17 residues. Germline loops: CDR1 SGHRS, CDR2 YFSETQ.

CDR3 sequence: CATTPGQGLSYEQYF. Here the CDR3 DNA reads TGTGCCACTACCCCGGGACAGGGGTTATCCTACGAGCAGTACTTC. The rearrangement uses TRBV19 and TRBJ2-7, with TRBD1 matching over 10 bases. The CDR3 length is 15 residues. V was clipped by 10 bases and J by 1 base; unmatched bases: 10. Per the germline V gene, CDR1 is LNHDA and CDR2 is SQIVND (reference sequence).

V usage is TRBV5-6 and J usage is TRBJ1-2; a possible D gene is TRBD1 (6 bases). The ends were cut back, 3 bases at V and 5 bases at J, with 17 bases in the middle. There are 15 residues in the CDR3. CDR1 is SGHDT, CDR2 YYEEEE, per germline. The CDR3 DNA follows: TGTGCCAGCAGCTCGTTGGGGGGGCTGAGGTATGGCTACACCTTC. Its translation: CASSSLGGLRYGYTF. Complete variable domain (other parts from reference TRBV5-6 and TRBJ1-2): DAGVTQSPTHLIKTRGQQVTLRCSPKSGHDTVSWYQQALGQGPQFIFQYYEEEERQRGNFPDRFSGHQFPNYSSELNVNALLLGDSALYLCASSSLGGLRYGYTFGSGTRLTVV.

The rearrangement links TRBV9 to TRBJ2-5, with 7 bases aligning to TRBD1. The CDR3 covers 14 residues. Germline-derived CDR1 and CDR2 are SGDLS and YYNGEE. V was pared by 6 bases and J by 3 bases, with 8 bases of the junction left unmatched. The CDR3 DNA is TGTGCCAGCAACCAGGACAGGACAGAAGAGACCCAGTACTTC. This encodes CASNQDRTEETQYF. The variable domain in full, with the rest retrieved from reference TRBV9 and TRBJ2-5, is DSGVTQTPKHLITATGQRVTLRCSPRSGDLSVYWYQQSLDQGLQFLIQYYNGEERAKGNILERFSAQQFPDLHSELNLSSLELGDSALYFCASNQDRTEETQYFGPGTRLLVL.

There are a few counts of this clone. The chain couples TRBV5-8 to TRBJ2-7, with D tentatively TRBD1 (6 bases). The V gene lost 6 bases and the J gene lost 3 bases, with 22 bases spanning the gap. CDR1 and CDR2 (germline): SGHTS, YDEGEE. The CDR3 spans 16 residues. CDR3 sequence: CASNKIQGQHFYEQYF. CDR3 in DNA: TGTGCCAGCAACAAGATTCAGGGACAACACTTCTACGAGCAGTACTTC.

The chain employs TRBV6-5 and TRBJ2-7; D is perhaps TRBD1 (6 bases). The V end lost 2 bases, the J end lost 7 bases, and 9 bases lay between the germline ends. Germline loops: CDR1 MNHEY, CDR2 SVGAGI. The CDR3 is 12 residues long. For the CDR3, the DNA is TGTGCCAGCAGTTACACTAGGGGGGAGCAGTACTTC. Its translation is CASSYTRGEQYF.

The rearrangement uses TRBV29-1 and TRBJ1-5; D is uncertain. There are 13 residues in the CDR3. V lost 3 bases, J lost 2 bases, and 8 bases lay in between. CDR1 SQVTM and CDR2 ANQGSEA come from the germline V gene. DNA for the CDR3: TGCAGCGTTGAGCTGGGAGGCAATCAGCCCCAGCATTTT. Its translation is CSVELGGNQPQHF.